One T cell receptor (beta chain) is described in this entry. The data stem from a study of cytomegalovirus exposure and HLA in healthy donors. Overall study: According to later analysis, the same platform produced the 120 or so validation and around 730 first-cohort repertoires.

Assay used: immunoSEQ multiplex PCR; TCRdb lists only in-frame clones, some missing. The sample has roughly 260,000 clones, approximately 87% seen once. With 2 bases clipped from V and 4 bases from J, the junction kept 6 bases outside the gene matches. The CDR3 is 15 amino acids. Per germline, CDR1 ENHRY and CDR2 SYGVKD. This receptor was identified in a man aged 18 to 29 in good health and CMV-seronegative. The chain recombines TRBV10-3 with TRBJ1-2, with TRBD1 matching 8 bases. The specimen was PBMCs. The CDR3 loop is CAISEGQGAGYGYTF. The CDR3 DNA reads as TGTGCCATCAGTGAGGGCCAGGGGGCAGGCTATGGCTACACCTTC.